The 15 T cell receptor beta chains reported below all come from one sample, sequenced in a study of CD8 T cells in Susac syndrome. Reverse transcription of roughly 0.5 to 1 ug RNA was carried out with random hexamers. TCRdb re-analysed the immunoSEQ multiplex PCR reads in MiXCR, keeping a single row per CDR3 protein. Of 200,000 to 250,000 distinct CDR3 sequences in the sample, about 96% are singletons; the top ten hold 0.085% to 0.095%. What was sequenced was CD4+ T cells from PBMCs. All receptors derive from a human donor with multiple sclerosis.

The chain combines TRBV6-1 with TRBJ2-4; 11 bases fit TRBD1. V trimming: 6 bases; J trimming: 0 bases; junction bases outside the gene matches: 4. This CDR3 comprises 16 residues. Germline CDR1 and CDR2: MNHNS and SASEGT. This CDR3 reads CASRGTGGLAKNIQYF. The CDR3 nucleotides are TGTGCCAGCAGAGGGACAGGGGGACTAGCCAAAAACATTCAGTACTTC.

This chain links TRBV5-1 with TRBJ2-1, with 7 bases identical to TRBD2. V shed 1 base, J shed 6 bases, and the junction held 7 bases outside the gene matches. The CDR3 length is 15 residues. Per the germline V gene, CDR1 is SGHRS and CDR2 is YFSETQ. CDR3 nucleotide sequence: TGCGCCAGCAGCTTGTTGTCCGGGGGGAGCAATGAGCAGTTCTTC. As protein: CASSLLSGGSNEQFF.

CDR3 coding DNA: TGTGCCAGCAGTCTGTTCAGGGGGAACACCGGGGAGCTGTTTTTT. It yields the protein CASSLFRGNTGELFF. V and J are TRBV13 and TRBJ2-2; a possible D gene is TRBD1 (6 bases). The germline gives CDR1 PRHDT, CDR2 FYEKMQ (reference sequence). V dropped 6 bases and J dropped 1 base, with 12 bases sitting between them. The CDR3 totals 15 residues.

The J gene is TRBJ2-3, the V gene TRBV30; 11 bases align to TRBD1. The CDR3 runs to 16 residues. Germline CDR1 and CDR2: GTSNPN and SVGIG (reference sequence). Trimming at V came to 1 base and at J to 8 bases, leaving 11 bases not matched to a gene. The CDR3 bases are TGTGCCTGGAGTGCCACCGGGACAGGGGGACACGGTACGCAGTATTTT. Amino acid sequence: CAWSATGTGGHGTQYF.

The chain links TRBV18 to TRBJ2-3; tentatively, D is TRBD2 (6 bases). Per germline, CDR1 KGHSH and CDR2 LQKENI. V lost 3 bases and J lost 1, with 11 bases in between. The CDR3 runs to 15 residues. The CDR3 region has the DNA TGTGCCAGCTCACCTCTATCGGGGGGCACAGATACGCAGTATTTT. It specifies CASSPLSGGTDTQYF.

The CDR3: CASSVSLGEDEQFF. The CDR3 DNA reads TGTGCCAGCAGCGTCTCTCTAGGAGAGGATGAGCAGTTCTTC. This chain links TRBV9 with TRBJ2-1; D unclear. CDR1 and CDR2 (germline): SGDLS, YYNGEE. V lost 2 bases to trimming and J lost 8 bases, with 14 bases between them. This CDR3 has 14 amino acids.

The chain joins TRBV9 to TRBJ2-3; D not resolved. Germline lookup yields CDR1 SGDLS and CDR2 YYNGEE. Between the trimmed V and J ends, which lost 3 bases and 0 bases, there was a span of 11 bases. This CDR3 contains 15 residues. CDR3 protein: CASSATTGSTDTQYF. In nucleotides, the CDR3 is TGTGCCAGCAGCGCGACGACGGGTAGCACAGATACGCAGTATTTT.

The gene calls are TRBV12-3 or TRBV12-4 and TRBJ2-2, with D uncertain. V lost 1 base and J lost 4, with 7 bases in between. There are 14 residues in the CDR3. For the CDR3, the DNA is TGTGCCAGCAGTTTAGACAGTCCCACCGGGGAGCTGTTTTTT. Residues: CASSLDSPTGELFF.

This sequence joins TRBV27 and TRBJ2-2; no definite D call. Germline V lookup: CDR1 MNHEY, CDR2 SMNVEV (reference sequence). The CDR3 loop spans 16 amino acids. The ends were cut back, 2 bases at V and 1 base at J, with 11 bases in the middle. CDR3 DNA: TGTGCCAGCAGTTTAATTACCCTGAGGAACACCGGGGAGCTGTTTTTT. The encoded protein is CASSLITLRNTGELFF.

This clonotype has just one count. The chain couples TRBV4-2 to TRBJ1-6, with D unresolved. The CDR3 totals 14 residues. The germline CDR1 and CDR2 sequences are LGHNA and YNFKEQ. With 0 bases removed from V and 16 bases from J, the gap between germline ends came to 16 bases. CDR3 sequence (DNA): TGTGCCAGCAGCCAAGACTTAGAACAGAAGAATCTCCACTTT. Translation gives CASSQDLEQKNLHF.

The genes are TRBV5-8 and TRBJ2-1; D possibly matches TRBD1 or TRBD2 (5 bases each). The germline V gene encodes CDR1 SGHTS and CDR2 YDEGEE. Trimming shortened V by 2 bases and J by 7 bases, and 16 bases separated the two germline ends. This CDR3 is built from 15 residues. In nucleotides, the CDR3 is TGTGCCAGCAGCTTAATGGGACCGCCGTGGAATGAGCAGTTCTTC. The encoded protein is CASSLMGPPWNEQFF.

CDR3 region: CSARSEMNTEAFF. The DNA for the CDR3 is TGCAGTGCTAGATCCGAGATGAACACTGAAGCTTTCTTT. The gene calls are TRBV20-1 and TRBJ1-1; D ambiguous. V lost 2 bases to trimming and J lost 0 bases, with 7 bases between them. CDR1 and CDR2 (germline): DFQATT, SNEGSKA (reference sequence). This CDR3 has 13 amino acids.

This clonotype appeared a few times. The rearrangement uses TRBV3-1 and TRBJ1-1; D is uncertain. CDR1 and CDR2 from the germline V gene are LGHDT and YNNKEL (reference sequence). The CDR3 covers 13 residues. Trimming pared 5 bases from V and 4 bases from J, leaving 11 bases between. The CDR3: CASSGGLGTEAFF. Here the CDR3 DNA reads TGTGCCAGCAGCGGTGGCTTGGGCACTGAAGCTTTCTTT.

This chain links TRBV5-1 with TRBJ2-1; 9 bases align to TRBD1. The ends lost 4 bases at V and 4 bases at J; junction bases unmatched: 12. The germline V gene encodes CDR1 SGHRS and CDR2 YFSETQ. The CDR3 has 17 residues. CDR3 residues: CASSTPDRGSLYNEQFF. The CDR3 DNA follows: TGCGCCAGCAGCACCCCGGACAGGGGAAGCCTATACAATGAGCAGTTCTTC.

This clonotype was detected once. V is TRBV7-3 and J is TRBJ1-2, with 9 bases fitting TRBD1. Germline V lookup: CDR1 SGHTA, CDR2 FQGTGA. The CDR3 runs to 17 residues. The V and J ends lost 1 base and 8 bases, in that order; junction bases with no gene match: 14. The CDR3 DNA reads as TGTGCCAGCAGCTTAAAGGCCCGGACAGGGGAGCTGGGGGGCTACACCTTC. This translates into CASSLKARTGELGGYTF.